This passage covers 2 T cell receptor beta chains from one sample sequenced in a study of T cell repertoires in cytomegalovirus infection. TCRdb used MiXCR to reprocess the reads, holding one entry per CDR3 protein. The sample records some 390,000 distinct CDR3 sequences, around 18% being singletons. The sample was PBMCs. The origin of the receptors is a human donor in good health (CMV status not recorded). Some clones in this sample may be carry-over from other donors' samples.

This clonotype was counted between two and nine times. The J gene is TRBJ2-3, the V gene TRBV19, with TRBD1 matching over 10 bases. The germline gives CDR1 LNHDA, CDR2 SQIVND (reference sequence). CDR3 length: 16 amino acids. V was clipped by 5 bases and J by 6 bases; unmatched bases: 11. The CDR3 region is CASSLAGTGAGDTQYF. DNA of the CDR3: TGTGCCAGTAGTCTCGCCGGGACAGGGGCTGGGGATACGCAGTATTTT.

This clonotype has at least ten counts. The CDR3: CASSYSKAAYEQYF. The CDR3, as DNA: TGTGCCAGCAGTTACTCGAAGGCAGCTTACGAGCAGTACTTC. The chain is built from TRBV6-6 and TRBJ2-7; D unresolved. Germline loops: CDR1 MNHNY, CDR2 SVGAGI (reference sequence). The germline V and J ends were trimmed by 0 bases and 4 bases, with 10 bases remaining between them. This CDR3 is built from 14 residues.